This T cell receptor (beta chain) was identified in a study of sequential checkpoint blockade in melanoma. The wider study: Arm A got nivolumab then ipilimumab; arm B the reverse, 1:1. After both sequences, patients received maintenance nivolumab.

The V and J ends lost 11 bases and 0 bases respectively, with 16 bases between them. The germline V gene has CDR1 MDHEN and CDR2 SYDVKM. The CDR3 is 14 residues long. As for treatment: randomized to nivolumab then ipilimumab (arm A) or the reverse (arm B). No patient had prior DNA-damaging chemotherapy. PBMC sorting kept live CD3+CD8+ cells without CD19 or CD56. Using immunoSEQ multiplex PCR, the repertoire was profiled, and TCRdb retains in-frame clones only, with some absent. The sample consists of tens of thousands of clones, around 86% of them appearing once. The V and J genes are TRBV28 and TRBJ1-1; D call uncertain. This clonotype was obtained from a human donor with melanoma. The sequencing used CD8+ T cells sorted from blood (inferred from file names), collected from a patient given nivolumab and ipilimumab in sequence. The CDR3 bases are TGTGCCTCCTGGGCAGCGGGCCTGAACACTGAAGCTTTCTTT. Protein product: CASWAAGLNTEAFF.